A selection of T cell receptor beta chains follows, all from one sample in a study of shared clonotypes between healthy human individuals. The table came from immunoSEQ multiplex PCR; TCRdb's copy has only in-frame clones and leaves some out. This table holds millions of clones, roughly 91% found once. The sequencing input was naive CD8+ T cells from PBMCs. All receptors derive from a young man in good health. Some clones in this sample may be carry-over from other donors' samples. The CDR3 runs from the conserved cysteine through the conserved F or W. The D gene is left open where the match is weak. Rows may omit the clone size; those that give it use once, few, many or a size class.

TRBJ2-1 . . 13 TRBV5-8 CASSLAYEHEQFF TGTGCCAGCAGCTTGGCTTATGAGCATGAGCAGTTCTTC
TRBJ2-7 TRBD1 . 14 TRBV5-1 CASSLGQGAYEQYF TGCGCCAGCAGCTTGGGACAGGGCGCCTACGAGCAGTACTTC
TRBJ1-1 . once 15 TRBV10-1 CASSADSELQSEAFF TGCGCCAGCAGTGCAGACTCCGAACTCCAATCTGAAGCTTTCTTT
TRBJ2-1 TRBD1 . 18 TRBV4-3 CASSQKSILGQGGGEQFF TGCGCCAGCAGCCAAAAGAGTATATTGGGACAGGGGGGAGGTGAGCAGTTCTTC
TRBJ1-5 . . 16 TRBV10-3 CAISESGRRADQPQHF TGTGCCATCAGTGAGTCCGGCAGGAGAGCGGATCAGCCCCAGCATTTT
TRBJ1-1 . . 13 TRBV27 CASSLSWGTEAFF TGTGCCAGCAGTTTATCGTGGGGTACTGAAGCTTTCTTT
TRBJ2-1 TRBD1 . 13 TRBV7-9 CASSLGTVNEQFF TGTGCCAGCAGCCTCGGGACAGTCAATGAGCAGTTCTTC
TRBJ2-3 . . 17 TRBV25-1 CASSPTTLGVLTDTQYF TGTGCCAGCAGCCCCACCACTCTTGGGGTGTTGACAGATACGCAGTATTTT
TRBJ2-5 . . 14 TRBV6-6 CASSPRDPKETQYF TGTGCCAGCAGCCCCCGGGACCCCAAAGAGACCCAGTACTTC
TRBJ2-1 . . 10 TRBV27 CASGNPKQFF TGTGCCAGTGGGAATCCTAAGCAGTTCTTC
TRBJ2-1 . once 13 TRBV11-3 CASSSGPYNEQFF TGTGCCAGCAGCTCTGGACCGTACAATGAGCAGTTCTTC
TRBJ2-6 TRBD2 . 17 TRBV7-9 CASSGLAGFSGANVLTF TGTGCCAGCTCGGGACTAGCGGGATTTTCTGGGGCCAACGTCCTGACTTTC